This T cell receptor (beta chain) was captured by sequencing in a study of cytomegalovirus exposure and HLA in healthy donors. Trimming removed 5 bases from V and 4 bases from J, with 11 bases in between. Germline assignment: CDR1 SGHTA and CDR2 FQGNSA. This CDR3 is built from 13 residues. The PCR employed 60 Vbeta primers together with 13 Jbeta primers. The assay was immunoSEQ multiplex PCR, and TCRdb's table has in-frame clones only and misses some. The repertoire has some 140,000 clones, over 60% of them found once; the top ten carry 4%. The clonotype originates from a woman aged 35 to 49 in good health and CMV-seronegative. V and J are TRBV7-2 and TRBJ1-2; D may be TRBD1 (5 bases). Sequencing used PBMCs. CDR3 DNA: TGTGCCAGCAGCCCCAGGGTCCGCTATGGCTACACCTTC. As protein: CASSPRVRYGYTF.